Presented here are 11 T cell receptor beta chains from one specimen sequenced in a study of CD8 T cells in Susac syndrome. Random hexamers were used to reverse transcribe an amount of roughly 0.5 to 1 ug RNA. One entry per CDR3 protein, called by TCRdb with MiXCR from the immunoSEQ multiplex PCR reads. The table has approximately 220,000 distinct CDR3 sequences, 92% seen once. Sequenced sample: CD8+ T cells from PBMCs. These receptors were collected from a human donor with multiple sclerosis.

This rearrangement joins TRBV20-1 to TRBJ1-2, with D tentatively TRBD1 (5 bases). Germline CDR1 is DFQATT and CDR2 is SNEGSKA (reference sequence). With 6 bases removed from V and 0 bases from J, the gap between germline ends came to 11 bases. CDR3 length: 13 residues. The CDR3 is CSANRQTNYGYTF. DNA of the CDR3: TGCAGTGCAAACCGACAGACTAACTATGGCTACACCTTC.

The V and J genes are TRBV10-3 and TRBJ1-1, with TRBD1 identical over 9 bases. The CDR3 runs 15 residues. V was pared by 4 bases and J by 5 bases, with 8 bases of the junction left unmatched. The germline gives CDR1 ENHRY, CDR2 SYGVKD. In nucleotides, the CDR3 is TGTGCCATCAGTGGGGAGGACAGGGGTGGAACTGAAGCTTTCTTT. This codes for CAISGEDRGGTEAFF.

The CDR3: CASSLGPGDSSYNEQFF. The CDR3 nucleotides read TGTGCCAGCTCTTTGGGGCCAGGGGACAGCTCCTACAATGAGCAGTTCTTC. The chain carries TRBV6-1 and TRBJ2-1; 7 nucleotides match TRBD1. The CDR3 length is 17 residues. CDR1 is MNHNS and CDR2 is SASEGT in the germline V gene. Losses at the gene ends were 8 bases for V and 0 bases for J; bases not matched to a gene: 13.

The chain couples TRBV5-6 to TRBJ2-3, with 9 bases fitting TRBD2. The J segment lost 1 base and the V segment lost 4 bases, leaving 7 bases of the junction unmatched. The CDR3 has 16 amino acids. Per the germline V gene, CDR1 is SGHDT and CDR2 is YYEEEE. The CDR3 nucleotides read TGTGCCAGCAGCGCGGGACTAGCCGCTGGCACAGATACGCAGTATTTT. This gives the protein CASSAGLAAGTDTQYF.

This sequence joins TRBV7-2 and TRBJ2-2; D gene ambiguous. CDR1 and CDR2 (germline): SGHTA, FQGNSA. Trimming removed 5 bases at V and 5 bases at J, with 21 bases between. The CDR3 loop spans 17 amino acids. Here the CDR3 reads CASSPRARTTETGELFF. The CDR3 nucleotides read TGTGCCAGCAGCCCTAGGGCCCGCACGACGGAGACCGGGGAGCTGTTTTTT.

The chain couples TRBV20-1 to TRBJ2-2; a possible D gene is TRBD1 (5 bases). The germline CDR1 and CDR2 sequences are DFQATT and SNEGSKA (reference sequence). This CDR3 region has 16 residues. Trimming cost V 7 bases and J 2 bases, with 20 bases left between them. CDR3: CSVAAASGPNTGELFF. The CDR3 bases are TGCAGTGTCGCAGCAGCCTCAGGGCCTAACACCGGGGAGCTGTTTTTT.

This clonotype has only one observation. The CDR3 protein is CARPLAGGLRHEQFF. The DNA for the CDR3 is TGTGCCAGGCCGCTAGCGGGAGGATTGCGCCATGAGCAGTTCTTC. The rearrangement uses TRBV5-6 and TRBJ2-1; 11 nucleotides align to TRBD2. There are 15 residues in the CDR3. Per the germline V gene, CDR1 is SGHDT and CDR2 is YYEEEE. V was pared by 8 bases and J by 8 bases, with 12 bases of the junction left unmatched.

The chain combines TRBV5-1 with TRBJ1-5; 7 nucleotides line up with TRBD1. The V segment lost 3 bases and the J segment 4 bases; nucleotides outside the gene matches: 4. Germline CDR1 reads SGHRS; CDR2 reads YFSETQ. This CDR3 has 14 residues. CDR3 in DNA: TGCGCCAGCAGCTCCGGGACAGCAAATCAGCCCCAGCATTTT. Translation: CASSSGTANQPQHF.

J is TRBJ2-2 and V is TRBV20-1; tentative D call: TRBD1 (5 bases). With 2 bases removed from V and 3 bases from J, the gap between germline ends came to 7 bases. Per germline, CDR1 DFQATT and CDR2 SNEGSKA (reference sequence). The CDR3 runs to 13 residues. CDR3 sequence reads: CSARLRDTGELFF. CDR3 coding DNA: TGCAGTGCTAGACTCAGGGACACCGGGGAGCTGTTTTTT.

This chain uses TRBV7-3 with TRBJ2-7; maybe TRBD2 (6 bases). The V end was cut by 0 bases, the J end by 5 bases, with 14 bases between. Per the germline V gene, CDR1 is SGHTA and CDR2 is FQGTGA. The CDR3 is 15 amino acids. The DNA of the CDR3 is TGTGCCAGCAGCTTAACCAGCACTAGCTACCACGAGCAGTACTTC. Its protein product is CASSLTSTSYHEQYF.

As DNA, the CDR3 is TGTGCCAGCAGCTCAACAGGGACGTCGGCCACTGAAGCTTTCTTT. It translates to CASSSTGTSATEAFF. This chain joins TRBV6-5 and TRBJ1-1; maybe TRBD1 (6 bases). The germline V and J ends were trimmed by 6 bases and 4 bases, with 18 bases remaining between them. The CDR3 is made up of 15 amino acids. Germline V gene data show CDR1 as MNHEY and CDR2 as SVGAGI.